One and the same sample provided the 28 T cell receptor beta chains below, sequenced in a study of T cells in Graves' hyperthyroidism and ophthalmopathy. RNA transcripts provided the source from which TCR beta CDR3 regions were amplified. First-round RT-PCR of the TCR CDR3 relied on the HTBI primer set. TCRdb itself ran the multiplex PCR reads through MiXCR, one entry per CDR3 protein. The sample records 340,000 or so distinct CDR3 sequences, under 25% being singletons. The sample consisted of blood. Receptors were obtained from a woman aged 45-65 years with Graves' hyperthyroidism.

In its sample, this clonotype was seen many times. The rearrangement uses TRBV6-1 and TRBJ1-1, with D possibly being TRBD1 (6 bases). The germline V and J ends were trimmed by 6 bases and 1 base, with 9 bases remaining between them. The CDR3 spans 13 residues. Germline values: CDR1 MNHNS, CDR2 SASEGT. CDR3 sequence: CASSGTTNTEAFF. The CDR3 region has the DNA TGTGCCAGCAGCGGGACAACGAACACTGAAGCTTTCTTT.

J is TRBJ2-5 and V is TRBV29-1; D remains unclear. This CDR3 contains 11 residues. Per the germline V gene, CDR1 is SQVTM and CDR2 is ANQGSEA. The V end lost 5 bases, the J end lost 3 bases, and 7 bases lay between the germline ends. CDR3 bases: TGCAGCGTTCGACGGGAAGAGACCCAGTACTTC. It codes for CSVRREETQYF.

This clonotype occurred a few times. V and J are TRBV9 and TRBJ2-3, with no clear D. V dropped 0 bases and J dropped 0 bases, with 8 bases sitting between them. The CDR3 consists of 15 residues. Germline lookup yields CDR1 SGDLS and CDR2 YYNGEE. This chain's CDR3 is CASSVVSSSTDTQYF. CDR3 coding DNA: TGTGCCAGCAGCGTAGTCAGTTCTAGCACAGATACGCAGTATTTT.

This clonotype showed up many times. This sequence joins TRBV30 and TRBJ2-7, with 8 bases fitting TRBD1. The CDR3 spans 12 residues. Germline loops: CDR1 GTSNPN, CDR2 SVGIG (reference sequence). J gave up 4 bases and V 8 bases, and 7 bases lay outside the gene matches. The DNA of the CDR3 is TGTGCCATTTTGACAGGGGCGTACGAGCAGTACTTC. This gives the protein CAILTGAYEQYF.

Details on this clonotype: Its ends do not fully match the called genes, so a read error is possible. This rearrangement joins TRBV2 to TRBJ2-1; D uncertain. Per the germline V gene, CDR1 is SNHLY and CDR2 is FYNNEI. The CDR3 runs to 16 residues. The CDR3 DNA sequence: TGCGCCAGCAGTTACTCACTACCTGATCACTACAATGAGCAGTTCTTC. Its translation: CASSYSLPDHYNEQFF.

This chain connects TRBV9 to TRBJ2-5, with TRBD2 matching 10 bases. The CDR3 runs 15 residues. The V segment lost 4 bases and the J segment 7 bases; nucleotides outside the gene matches: 10. Germline V gives CDR1 SGDLS, CDR2 YYNGEE. This CDR3 is CASSPSGGAGGTQYF. The CDR3 DNA follows: TGTGCCAGCAGCCCCAGCGGGGGGGCCGGGGGGACCCAGTACTTC.

The gene calls are TRBV2 and TRBJ1-2, with a possible D match to TRBD1 (6 bases). Germline V lookup: CDR1 SNHLY, CDR2 FYNNEI. The length of the CDR3 is 14 residues. V lost 3 bases and J 7 bases, leaving 15 bases between the germline ends. This CDR3 reads CASSDNRGRSGYTF. The CDR3 coding sequence is TGTGCCAGCAGTGATAATAGGGGGAGGTCTGGCTACACCTTC.

This clonotype was detected ten times or more. The chain recombines TRBV20-1 with TRBJ1-5; D remains unclear. CDR1 and CDR2 from the germline V gene are DFQATT and SNEGSKA (reference sequence). Trimming cost V 4 bases and J 4 bases, with 5 bases left between them. The CDR3 runs to 11 residues. The CDR3 is CSATGNQPQHF. The DNA of the CDR3 is TGCAGTGCTACGGGGAATCAGCCCCAGCATTTT.

V and J are TRBV11-2 and TRBJ2-3; 7 nucleotides match TRBD2. V gave up 1 base and J gave up 4 bases; unmatched junction bases: 5. Germline CDR1 and CDR2: SGHAT and FQNNGV. The CDR3 totals 15 residues. The CDR3 reads CASSLGGGFSDTQYF. The DNA of the CDR3 is TGTGCCAGCAGCTTAGGGGGGGGTTTTTCAGATACGCAGTATTTT.

This clonotype was counted ten times or more. This chain uses TRBV4-1 with TRBJ1-5; no definite D call. This CDR3 comprises 15 residues. In germline, CDR1 is MGHRA, CDR2 YSYEKL. Between the trimmed V and J ends, which lost 1 base and 3 bases, there was a span of 10 bases. The CDR3 reads CASSQVGLVNQPQHF. The CDR3 DNA is TGCGCCAGCAGCCAAGTCGGCCTGGTCAATCAGCCCCAGCATTTT.

This chain joins TRBV7-2 and TRBJ2-2; the D gene is possibly TRBD1 (6 bases). Germline V lookup: CDR1 SGHTA, CDR2 FQGNSA. This CDR3 has 14 amino acids. Deletions cut 5 bases from V and 8 bases from J, with 15 bases between. The CDR3 DNA follows: TGTGCCAGCAGCCCTAGACAGGCGGTAGGGGAGCTGTTTTTT. Its translation: CASSPRQAVGELFF.

This clonotype was detected many times. The gene calls are TRBV9 and TRBJ2-3, with D unresolved. The CDR3 has 14 amino acids. From germline, CDR1 is SGDLS and CDR2 YYNGEE. V was pared by 0 bases and J by 4 bases, with 9 bases between. CDR3 sequence (DNA): TGTGCCAGCAGCGTAGAGCCCATCCCAGATACGCAGTATTTT. Protein: CASSVEPIPDTQYF.

The rearrangement uses TRBV12-3 or TRBV12-4 and TRBJ2-2; a weak D match, TRBD1 (5 bases). The CDR3 contains 13 residues. The germline V and J ends were trimmed by 1 base and 5 bases, with 5 bases remaining between them. The CDR3 DNA reads TGTGCCAGCAGTTTAGGACAGACCGGGGAGCTGTTTTTT. The encoded protein is CASSLGQTGELFF.

This clonotype has at least ten counts. This sequence joins TRBV19 and TRBJ1-6, with a tentative D call TRBD1 (5 bases). The germline CDR1 and CDR2 sequences are LNHDA and SQIVND (reference sequence). The CDR3 totals 14 residues. V gave up 6 bases and J gave up 8 bases, with 14 bases separating them. DNA for the CDR3: TGTGCCAGTAGAGTAGGGACGGAGTATTCACCCCTCCACTTT. As protein: CASRVGTEYSPLHF.

This chain joins TRBV20-1 and TRBJ2-7; 8 positions match TRBD2. This CDR3 has 15 amino acids. V shed 6 bases and J 1 base; nucleotides not matched to a gene: 11. CDR1 is DFQATT and CDR2 is SNEGSKA in the germline V gene (reference sequence). The CDR3: CSAGEARGRSYEQYF. The CDR3, as DNA: TGCAGTGCGGGGGAGGCTCGCGGGAGGTCCTACGAGCAGTACTTC.

This rearrangement joins TRBV2 to TRBJ2-1, with D possibly called TRBD1 or TRBD2 (6 bases each). Germline CDR1 reads SNHLY; CDR2 reads FYNNEI. The CDR3 contains 14 residues. The V gene lost 7 bases and the J gene lost 0 bases, with 10 bases spanning the gap. This chain's CDR3 is CASNGGPSYNEQFF. In DNA, the CDR3 is TGTGCCAGCAATGGGGGGCCCTCCTACAATGAGCAGTTCTTC.

The sample holds a few counts of this clonotype. V gene TRBV18 combines with J gene TRBJ2-7, with D possibly being TRBD1 or TRBD2 (6 bases each). CDR3 length equals 16 residues. Trimming cost V 3 bases and J 5 bases, with 20 bases left between them. CDR1 and CDR2 from the germline V gene are KGHSH and LQKENI. This CDR3 reads CASSPTGGPLTNEQYF. CDR3 DNA: TGTGCCAGCTCACCTACCGGGGGCCCCCTTACGAACGAGCAGTACTTC.

This clonotype came up many times. V usage is TRBV6-1 and J usage is TRBJ1-1; D unresolved. The germline V and J ends were trimmed by 4 bases and 0 bases, with 12 bases remaining between them. The CDR3 has 15 amino acids. Germline CDR1 MNHNS, CDR2 SASEGT. CDR3 in DNA: TGTGCCAGCAGTGTTTCGACATATTTGAACACTGAAGCTTTCTTT. Protein sequence: CASSVSTYLNTEAFF.

This clonotype occurred many times. This chain links TRBV7-9 with TRBJ2-3; D remains ambiguous. The CDR3 is made up of 16 amino acids. Germline lookup yields CDR1 SEHNR and CDR2 FQNEAQ (reference sequence). Deletions cut 2 bases from V and 2 bases from J, with 14 bases between. CDR3 DNA: TGTGCCAGCAGCTTAACCCTCAGCTCTCCCACAGATACGCAGTATTTT. Amino acids: CASSLTLSSPTDTQYF.

This clonotype is a singleton in its sample. The rearrangement links TRBV2 to TRBJ2-5, with D perhaps given as TRBD1 or TRBD2 (5 bases each). CDR1 SNHLY and CDR2 FYNNEI come from the germline V gene. V was clipped by 7 bases and J by 6 bases, with 12 bases between them. The CDR3 has 12 residues. The CDR3 is CASTVWGKTQYF. Here the CDR3 DNA reads TGTGCCAGCACTGTTTGGGGGAAGACCCAGTACTTC.

This clonotype appeared many times. The chain combines TRBV2 with TRBJ2-3; TRBD2 might be the D (6 bases). The CDR3 sequence is 15 residues long. Trimming left V 4 bases short and J 3 bases short, with 14 bases between. Germline lookup yields CDR1 SNHLY and CDR2 FYNNEI. Written as DNA, the CDR3 is TGTGCCAGCAGTGGAGTGGGAGGATGGACAGATACGCAGTATTTT. It codes for CASSGVGGWTDTQYF.

As regards this clonotype: A single base separates this from a much larger clone, so it may be a read error. V usage is TRBV11-3 and J usage is TRBJ2-1, with 7 bases lining up with TRBD1. Germline V gives CDR1 SGHNT, CDR2 YENEEA. This CDR3 is built from 15 residues. V dropped 5 bases and J dropped 4; count of bases not matched to a gene: 8. The CDR3 nucleotides are TGTGCCAGCAGCATGAGAGGGGGCTTATACAATGAGCAGTTCTTC. Translation: CASSMRGGLYNEQFF.

The table lists this clonotype with many counts. The chain uses TRBV6-1 and TRBJ2-7; TRBD2 matches at 13 bases. The junction had 5 bases not matched to a gene; V was cut back by 5 bases and J by 1 base. Germline V lookup: CDR1 MNHNS, CDR2 SASEGT. This CDR3 contains 16 residues. CDR3 in amino acids: CASSSRGLAGSYEQYF. Here the CDR3 DNA reads TGTGCCAGCAGTTCCAGGGGACTAGCGGGGTCCTACGAGCAGTACTTC.

This clonotype was seen at least ten times. V is TRBV28 and J is TRBJ2-3, with 8 bases fitting TRBD2. V lost 6 bases to trimming and J lost 4 bases; unmatched junction nucleotides: 6. The CDR3 contains 14 residues. The germline V gene has CDR1 MDHEN and CDR2 SYDVKM. CDR3 residues: CASRGLVRSDTQYF. The CDR3 DNA is TGTGCCAGCAGGGGACTAGTCAGGTCAGATACGCAGTATTTT.

The chain recombines TRBV28 with TRBJ1-3, with 8 positions matching TRBD1. Germline CDR1 reads MDHEN; CDR2 reads SYDVKM. The CDR3 covers 14 residues. J lost 1 base, V lost 8 bases, and 4 bases had no gene match. This CDR3 is CASRTGGSGNTIYF. For the CDR3, the DNA is TGTGCCAGCCGCACAGGGGGATCTGGAAACACCATATATTTT.

The chain carries TRBV6-2 or TRBV6-3 and TRBJ1-1, with 10 positions matching TRBD1. V gave up 3 bases and J gave up 3 bases; unmatched junction bases: 7. Germline V lookup: CDR1 MNHEY, CDR2 SVGEGT. The length of the CDR3 is 16 residues. The CDR3 here is CASSYDRGLGDTEAFF. Here the CDR3 DNA reads TGTGCCAGCAGTTATGACAGGGGGCTAGGGGACACTGAAGCTTTCTTT.

This clonotype was counted between two and nine times. V usage is TRBV4-2 and J usage is TRBJ1-2; 9 bases are a match to TRBD1. The CDR3 has 14 residues. V gave up 2 bases and J gave up 8 bases; unmatched junction bases: 6. Germline lookup yields CDR1 LGHNA and CDR2 YNFKEQ. The DNA for the CDR3 is TGTGCCAGCAGCCAAAGGGGACAGGGTGAGGGCTACACCTTC. Residues: CASSQRGQGEGYTF.

The chain uses TRBV20-1 and TRBJ1-2, with D possibly matching TRBD1 (6 bases). V lost 0 bases to trimming and J lost 4 bases, with 12 bases between them. The CDR3 has 14 amino acids. Germline values: CDR1 DFQATT, CDR2 SNEGSKA (reference sequence). CDR3: CSAREVGRGYGYTF. The CDR3 region has the DNA TGCAGTGCTAGAGAAGTCGGCAGGGGCTATGGCTACACCTTC.